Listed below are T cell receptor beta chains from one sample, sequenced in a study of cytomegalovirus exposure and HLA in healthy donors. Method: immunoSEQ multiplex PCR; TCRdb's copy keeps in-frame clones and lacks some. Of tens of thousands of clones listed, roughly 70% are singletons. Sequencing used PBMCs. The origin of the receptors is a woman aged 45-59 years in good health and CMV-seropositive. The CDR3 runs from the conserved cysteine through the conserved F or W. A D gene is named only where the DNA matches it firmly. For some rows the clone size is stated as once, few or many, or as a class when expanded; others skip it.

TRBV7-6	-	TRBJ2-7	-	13	CASSLGQIYEQYF	TGTGCCAGCAGCTTAGGACAGATATACGAGCAGTACTTC
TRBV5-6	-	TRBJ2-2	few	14	CASSLGVASGELFF	TGTGCCAGCAGCTTGGGTGTAGCGAGCGGGGAGCTGTTTTTT
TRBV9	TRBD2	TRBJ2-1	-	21	CASSARTSSGRLGGLDNEQFF	TGTGCCAGCAGCGCCAGGACGAGTAGCGGGAGGTTGGGGGGTTTAGACAATGAGCAGTTCTTC
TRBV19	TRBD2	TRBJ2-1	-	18	CASSRSRLAGVSYNEQFF	TGTGCCAGTAGCCGGTCGCGGCTAGCGGGAGTCTCCTACAATGAGCAGTTCTTC
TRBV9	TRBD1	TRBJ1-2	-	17	CASSDRVVMQGGRGYTF	TGTGCCAGCAGCGACCGAGTAGTTATGCAGGGGGGCCGTGGCTACACCTTC
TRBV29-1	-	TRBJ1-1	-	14	CSVSIGGVLYETFF	TGCAGCGTTTCTATCGGCGGGGTGCTATACGAAACTTTCTTT
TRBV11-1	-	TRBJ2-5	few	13	CASSRTPGGTQYF	TGTGCCAGCAGCCGGACCCCAGGAGGGACCCAGTACTTC
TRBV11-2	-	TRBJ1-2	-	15	CASSLDQAGYYGYTF	TGTGCCAGCAGCTTAGATCAGGCAGGTTACTATGGCTACACCTTC
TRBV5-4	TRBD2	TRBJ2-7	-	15	CASSPTAGGPDEQYF	TGTGCCAGCAGCCCGACTGCGGGAGGGCCCGACGAGCAGTACTTC
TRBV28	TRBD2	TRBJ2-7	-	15	CASRKGTSGNYEQYF	TGTGCCAGCAGGAAGGGGACTAGCGGAAATTACGAGCAGTACTTC
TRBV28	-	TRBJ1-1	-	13	CASSLLDSRWAFF	TGTGCCAGCAGTTTACTTGACAGTAGATGGGCTTTCTTT
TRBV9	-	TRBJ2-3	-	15	CASSGADLNTDTQYF	TGTGCCAGCAGCGGGGCAGATCTTAACACAGATACGCAGTATTTT
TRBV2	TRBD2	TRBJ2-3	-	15	CASRSSGGGLYTQYF	TGTGCCAGCAGATCTAGCGGGGGAGGGCTATATACGCAGTATTTT
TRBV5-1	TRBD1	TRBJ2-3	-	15	CASSNPGQGGDTQYF	TGCGCCAGCAGCAATCCGGGACAGGGTGGAGATACGCAGTATTTT
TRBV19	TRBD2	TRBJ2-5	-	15	CASSIRGLAGETQYF	TGTGCCAGTAGTATTCGGGGACTAGCGGGAGAGACCCAGTACTTC
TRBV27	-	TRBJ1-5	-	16	CASSLYRVPHNQPQHF	TGTGCCAGCAGTTTGTACAGGGTTCCCCACAATCAGCCCCAGCATTTT
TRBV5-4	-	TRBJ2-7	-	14	CASSAGLRAYEQYF	TGTGCCAGCAGCGCAGGTTTACGAGCCTACGAGCAGTACTTC
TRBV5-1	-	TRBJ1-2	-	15	CASSLMPGLDYGYTF	TGCGCCAGCAGCTTGATGCCAGGGCTCGACTATGGCTACACCTTC
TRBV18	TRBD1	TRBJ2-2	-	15	CASSPRTGNTGELFF	TGTGCCAGCTCACCTAGGACAGGGAACACCGGGGAGCTGTTTTTT
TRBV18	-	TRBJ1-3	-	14	CASSPRDTRNTIYF	TGTGCCAGCTCACCCCGGGACACCAGAAACACCATATATTTT
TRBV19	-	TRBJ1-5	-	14	CASKENSLNQPQHF	TGTGCCAGTAAGGAAAACAGTCTCAATCAGCCCCAGCATTTT
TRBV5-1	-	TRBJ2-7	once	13	CASSPSPGYEQYF	TGCGCCAGCAGCCCGTCTCCCGGTTACGAGCAGTACTTC
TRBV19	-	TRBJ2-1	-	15	CASSHRDSGNNEQFF	TGTGCCAGTAGCCACCGGGACTCAGGAAACAATGAGCAGTTCTTC
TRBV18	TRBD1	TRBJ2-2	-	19	CASSLNPPTGQGVTGELFF	TGTGCCAGCTCACTCAACCCGCCTACCGGACAGGGCGTTACCGGGGAGCTGTTTTTT
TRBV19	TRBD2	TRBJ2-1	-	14	CASGKREGYNEQFF	TGTGCCAGCGGCAAGCGGGAGGGTTACAATGAGCAGTTCTTC
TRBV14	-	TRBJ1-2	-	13	CASSQELTGGYTF	TGTGCCAGCAGCCAAGAATTGACGGGTGGCTACACCTTC
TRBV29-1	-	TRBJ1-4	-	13	CSVRRRGNEKLFF	TGCAGCGTTCGACGGAGGGGCAATGAAAAACTGTTTTTT
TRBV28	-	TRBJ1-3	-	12	CASSLVEGTIYF	TGTGCCAGCAGTTTAGTGGAGGGCACCATATATTTT
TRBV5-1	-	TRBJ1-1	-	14	CASSLVGGTAEAFF	TGCGCCAGCAGCTTGGTTGGGGGCACCGCTGAAGCTTTCTTT
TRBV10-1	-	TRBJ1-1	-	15	CASSVVVPQNTEAFF	TGCGCCAGCAGTGTAGTCGTGCCTCAGAACACTGAAGCTTTCTTT
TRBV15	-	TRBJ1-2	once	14	CATSRDRRADGYTF	TGTGCCACCAGCAGAGATCGCAGGGCGGATGGCTACACCTTC
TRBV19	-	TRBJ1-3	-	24	CASSIPGQIREMRPGGTNGNTIYF	TGTGCCAGTAGTATCCCCGGACAGATCCGAGAAATGAGACCGGGGGGAACTAACGGAAACACCATATATTTT
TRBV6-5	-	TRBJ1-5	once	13	CASSEAWNQPQHF	TGTGCCAGCAGTGAAGCCTGGAATCAGCCCCAGCATTTT
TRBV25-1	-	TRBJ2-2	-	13	CASSAKNTGELFF	TGTGCCAGCAGTGCTAAGAACACCGGGGAGCTGTTTTTT
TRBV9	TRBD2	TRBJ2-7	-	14	CASSVGGTSAEQYF	TGTGCCAGCAGCGTAGGGGGGACTAGCGCTGAGCAGTACTTC
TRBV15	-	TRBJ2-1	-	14	CATSRKTSYNEQFF	TGTGCCACCAGCAGAAAGACTAGCTACAATGAGCAGTTCTTC
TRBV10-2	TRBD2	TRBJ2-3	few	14	CASTGREYTDTQYF	TGCGCCAGCACGGGGCGGGAGTACACAGATACGCAGTATTTT
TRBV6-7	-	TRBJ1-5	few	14	CASSHDNAYQPQHF	TGTGCCAGCAGCCACGACAATGCCTATCAGCCCCAGCATTTT
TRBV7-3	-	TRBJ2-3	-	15	CASRMNPYRTDTQYF	TGTGCCAGCAGGATGAATCCCTACCGCACAGATACGCAGTATTTT
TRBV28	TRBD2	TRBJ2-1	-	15	CASNPTSGAYNEQFF	TGTGCCAGCAACCCTACTAGCGGAGCCTACAATGAGCAGTTCTTC
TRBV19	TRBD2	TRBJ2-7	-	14	CASSTNRDYYEQYF	TGTGCCAGTAGTACGAACCGGGACTACTACGAGCAGTACTTC
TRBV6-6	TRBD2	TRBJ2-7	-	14	CASIPRAGPYEQYF	TGTGCCAGCATCCCCAGAGCGGGACCCTACGAGCAGTACTTC
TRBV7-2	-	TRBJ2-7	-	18	CASSQTPGLLTTGYEQYF	TGTGCCAGCAGCCAGACACCGGGACTCCTGACGACGGGCTACGAGCAGTACTTC
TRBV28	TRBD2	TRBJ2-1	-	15	CASSLLAGLYNEQFF	TGTGCCAGCAGTTTATTAGCGGGGTTATACAATGAGCAGTTCTTC
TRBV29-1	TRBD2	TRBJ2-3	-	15	CSVENSREETDTQYF	TGCAGCGTTGAAAACTCGCGGGAGGAAACAGATACGCAGTATTTT
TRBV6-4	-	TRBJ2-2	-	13	CASSGGAGGELFF	TGTGCCAGCAGTGGTGGGGCTGGCGGGGAGCTGTTTTTT
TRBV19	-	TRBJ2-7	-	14	CASSIEGSSYEQYF	TGTGCCAGTAGTATTGAGGGCAGCTCCTACGAGCAGTACTTC
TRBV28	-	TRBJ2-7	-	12	CASSLLDSGQYF	TGTGCCAGCAGTTTATTGGACTCGGGGCAGTACTTC
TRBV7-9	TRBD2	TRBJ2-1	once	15	CASSSGTSGYNEQFF	TGTGCCAGCAGCTCCGGGACTAGCGGCTACAATGAGCAGTTCTTC
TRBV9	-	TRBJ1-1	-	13	CASSDLRGTEAFF	TGTGCCAGCAGCGACCTTCGAGGGACTGAAGCTTTCTTT
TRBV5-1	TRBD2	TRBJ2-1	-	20	CASSWNPGLAGVSSYNEQFF	TGCGCCAGCAGCTGGAACCCGGGACTAGCGGGAGTCAGCTCCTACAATGAGCAGTTCTTC
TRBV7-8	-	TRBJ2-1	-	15	CASSPGRGTYNEQFF	TGTGCCAGCAGCCCAGGGCGGGGAACCTACAATGAGCAGTTCTTC
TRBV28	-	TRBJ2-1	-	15	CASFTSGTFYNEQFF	TGTGCCAGCTTTACCTCCGGGACTTTTTACAATGAGCAGTTCTTC
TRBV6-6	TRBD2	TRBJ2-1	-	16	CASSPITSGDYNEQFF	TGTGCCAGCAGTCCGATAACTAGCGGGGACTACAATGAGCAGTTCTTC
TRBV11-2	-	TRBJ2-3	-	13	CASSLDSADTQYF	TGTGCCAGCAGCTTAGATTCCGCAGATACGCAGTATTTT
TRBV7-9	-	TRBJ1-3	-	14	CASSFGREADTIYF	TGTGCCAGCAGCTTCGGCAGGGAGGCAGACACCATATATTTT
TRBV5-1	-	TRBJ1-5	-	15	CASSLETGLNQPQHF	TGCGCCAGCAGCTTGGAAACGGGACTCAATCAGCCCCAGCATTTT
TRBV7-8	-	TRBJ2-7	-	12	CASSLWQGWQYF	TGTGCCAGCAGCTTATGGCAGGGATGGCAGTACTTC
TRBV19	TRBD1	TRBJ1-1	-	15	CASSIGHRGDTEAFF	TGTGCCAGTAGTATAGGGCACAGGGGTGACACTGAAGCTTTCTTT
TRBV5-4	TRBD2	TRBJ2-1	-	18	CASSHGTSGRGGYNEQFF	TGTGCCAGCAGCCACGGGACTAGCGGGAGGGGGGGGTACAATGAGCAGTTCTTC